The TCR beta chain described here comes from a study of cytomegalovirus exposure and HLA in healthy donors. Per the germline V gene, CDR1 is MNHNS and CDR2 is SASEGT. This CDR3 spans 15 amino acids. PCR amplification relied on 60 Vbeta primers (plus 13 Jbeta primers). Using immunoSEQ multiplex PCR, the repertoire was profiled, and TCRdb retains in-frame clones only, with some absent. The sample has 40,000 or so clones, 90% to 95% seen once; the top ten hold approximately 2.4%. As regards this clone: A read error may account for a junction end that differs from germline.

The chain uses TRBV6-1 and TRBJ1-1; 9 bases are a match to TRBD1. Sequencing input: PBMCs. This TCR derives from a woman between 18 and 29 years old in good health and CMV-seronegative. The DNA for the CDR3 is TGTGCCGGCAGTGCACAACAGGGGGCCGGTACTGAAGCTTTCTTT. Its protein is CAGSAQQGAGTEAFF.